This T cell receptor (beta chain) stems from a study of blood T cell repertoires in COVID-19. TCRdb keeps only in-frame clones here, not all; method: immunoSEQ multiplex PCR. The sample consists of about 53,000 clones, around nine tenths of them appearing once. Germline V gives CDR1 LNHDA, CDR2 SQIVND (reference sequence). Unmatched junction bases numbered 4, after V lost 6 bases and J lost 6 bases. The CDR3 contains 14 residues. Sequenced material: peripheral blood. This clonotype originated in a human donor in a cohort sampled during active COVID-19. J is TRBJ2-2 and V is TRBV19; 10 bases are shared with TRBD1. CDR3 DNA sequence: TGTGCCAGTAGCCCGGGACAGGGGCCCGGGGAGCTGTTTTTT. Its translation: CASSPGQGPGELFF.